This TCR beta chain was recorded in a study of blood T cells in healthy people across ages. Investigators took around 11 milliliters of peripheral blood from every donor. Using a J-beta primer mix together with a sample-barcoded 5' primer, a second PCR was run for roughly 6 to 11 cycles. TCRdb re-called the 5' RACE reads with MiXCR, one entry per CDR3 protein. This table has about 700,000 distinct CDR3 sequences, about a third appearing once. General study points: With naive T cell percentage, TCR beta diversity showed a strong correlation. Fewer expanded clones and more diversity marked long-lived versus aged donors.

This clonotype was recorded a few times. The antigen is not known. Sequences were obtained from blood. The receptor's source is a woman aged 80 or older in good health.

This CDR3 reads CSARYVGSTDTQYF. Here the CDR3 DNA reads TGCAGTGCCAGATATGTCGGGAGCACAGATACGCAGTATTTT. The chain employs TRBV20-1 and TRBJ2-3, with D uncertain. CDR3 length: 14 residues. V was pared by 6 bases and J by 0 bases, with 13 bases between. In germline, CDR1 is DFQATT, CDR2 SNEGSKA (reference sequence).